This T cell receptor beta chain was sequenced in a study of CD8+ T cells in alopecia areata. Extracted RNA was reverse transcribed into cDNA, the sequencing template. Generated by immunoSEQ multiplex PCR, the TCRdb table keeps only in-frame clones and is missing some. The data show 140,000 to 150,000 clones, about 51% seen once. The length of the CDR3 is 12 residues. Per germline, CDR1 GTSNPN and CDR2 SVGIG (reference sequence). The V gene lost 0 bases and the J gene lost 11 bases, with 13 bases spanning the gap. This sequence originates from a human donor with alopecia areata. Sequenced material: CD4+ T cells sorted from blood, taken at week 0. The J gene is TRBJ1-1, the V gene TRBV30, with D perhaps TRBD1 (6 bases). CDR3 bases: TGTGCCTGGAGTGTACAAGGGGGTTGGGCTTTCTTT. Protein sequence: CAWSVQGGWAFF.